The 9 T cell receptor beta chains reported below all come from one sample, sequenced in a study of human T cells and chemical hapten exposure. The time point here: patch test 3, about 24 weeks after DPC sensitization. Treatment specified: therapeutic diphenylcyclopropenone sensitization with weekly scalp DPC. One entry per CDR3 protein results from TCRdb running MiXCR on the RACE reads. The sample lists tens of thousands of distinct CDR3 sequences; 10% to 12% were seen once. The sequencing here drew on whole blood, taken in connection with sensitization to the hapten diphenylcyclopropenone (DPC). The receptors were sampled from a woman aged 45-59 years with alopecia areata. Some clones in this sample may be carry-over from other donors' samples.

The CDR3 region has the DNA TGTGCCAGCAGCTTAGGGACAGGGTCGGAGACCCAGTACTTC. It translates to CASSLGTGSETQYF. This chain links TRBV7-2 with TRBJ2-5; 8 bases align to TRBD1. The CDR3 loop spans 14 amino acids. Germline V gene data show CDR1 as SGHTA and CDR2 as FQGNSA. V gave up 1 base and J gave up 5 bases; unmatched junction bases: 3.

This clonotype came up a few times. The J gene is TRBJ1-2, the V gene TRBV30, with 8 bases lining up with TRBD1. The junction had 8 bases not matched to a gene; V was cut back by 3 bases and J by 8 bases. Germline V gene lookup returns CDR1 GTSNPN and CDR2 SVGIG (reference sequence). The CDR3 is made up of 13 amino acids. The chain's CDR3 is CAWSDRGKGGYTF. The CDR3 region has the DNA TGTGCCTGGAGCGACAGGGGTAAAGGAGGCTACACCTTC.

This clonotype has a handful of counts. The chain links TRBV15 to TRBJ1-5; TRBD1 might be the D (5 bases). The CDR3 has 17 residues. CDR1 and CDR2 from the germline V gene are LNHNV and YYDKDF (reference sequence). Trimming left V 2 bases short and J 1 base short, with 15 bases between. The CDR3 loop is CATSRSPRDGSNQPQHF. The CDR3 region has the DNA TGTGCCACCAGCAGATCACCCCGGGACGGCAGCAATCAGCCCCAGCATTTT.

The genes are TRBV20-1 and TRBJ2-7, with 8 bases aligning to TRBD1. Germline-derived CDR1 and CDR2 are DFQATT and SNEGSKA (reference sequence). After removal of 5 bases from V and 6 bases from J, the junction contained 9 bases not matched to a gene. The CDR3 extends over 13 amino acids. CDR3 coding DNA: TGCAGTGCTCCCGGGGGACAGGCTTTCGAGCAGTACTTC. Translated: CSAPGGQAFEQYF.

The rearrangement joins TRBV29-1 to TRBJ2-7, with TRBD2 identical over 7 bases. Germline values: CDR1 SQVTM, CDR2 ANQGSEA. V was pared by 8 bases and J by 4 bases, with 11 bases of the junction left unmatched. The CDR3 consists of 13 residues. The CDR3 here is CSCSAGERYEQYF. Written as DNA, the CDR3 is TGCAGCTGTAGCGCGGGAGAACGATACGAGCAGTACTTC.

This clonotype was counted a few times. The rearrangement uses TRBV20-1 and TRBJ1-1; 9 positions agree with TRBD1. This CDR3 has 15 amino acids. Per germline, CDR1 DFQATT and CDR2 SNEGSKA (reference sequence). With V trimmed by 3 bases and J by 6 bases, 11 bases remained unmatched. The CDR3 sequence: CSASTKTGGRAEAFF. Written as DNA, the CDR3 is TGCAGTGCTAGTACCAAGACAGGGGGAAGGGCTGAAGCTTTCTTT.

This clonotype was observed at least ten times. The chain is built from TRBV6-1 and TRBJ2-5, with D uncertain. There are 12 residues in the CDR3. CDR1 and CDR2 from the germline V gene are MNHNS and SASEGT. Trimming removed 6 bases at V and 1 base at J, with 6 bases between. DNA of the CDR3: TGTGCCAGCAGACGAGCCCAAGAGACCCAGTACTTC. This sequence encodes CASRRAQETQYF.

Only a few counts were recorded for this clonotype. The chain recombines TRBV11-2 with TRBJ2-7; D call uncertain. Per germline, CDR1 SGHAT and CDR2 FQNNGV. The CDR3 runs to 14 residues. Trimming removed 4 bases from V and 5 bases from J, with 15 bases in between. The CDR3 sequence: CASSSRTGRDEQYF. CDR3 bases: TGTGCCAGCAGCTCGCGGACGGGCCGGGACGAGCAGTACTTC.

This clonotype was seen at least ten times. The chain combines TRBV5-1 with TRBJ2-5; 12 bases agree with TRBD1. This CDR3 has 16 residues. In germline, CDR1 is SGHRS, CDR2 YFSETQ. V lost 1 base and J lost 5; bases outside the gene matches: 6. CDR3 in amino acids: CASSLSGTGGSETQYF. In DNA, the CDR3 is TGCGCCAGCAGCTTGTCCGGGACAGGGGGCTCCGAGACCCAGTACTTC.